The 10 T cell receptor beta chains given below trace back to one sample, sequenced in a study of blood T cells in healthy people across ages. The second PCR ran about 6 to 11 cycles with a sample-barcoded 5' primer and J-beta primers. TCRdb fed the 5' RACE reads into MiXCR, producing one record per CDR3 protein. The table has hundreds of thousands of distinct CDR3 sequences, around 27% seen once. These data were also reused for a study on T cells of mothers and their children.

Source material: blood. All receptors come from a boy aged 2 to 10 in good health.

This clonotype occurred a few times. The rearrangement uses TRBV7-2 and TRBJ2-7, with D possibly being TRBD2 (6 bases). Germline loops: CDR1 SGHTA, CDR2 FQGNSA. The CDR3 extends over 15 amino acids. Trimming stripped 0 bases from V and 7 bases from J, with 16 bases between. The CDR3: CASSLAGTSYSEQYF. Written as DNA, the CDR3 is TGTGCCAGCAGCTTAGCGGGGACTTCCTACTCGGAGCAGTACTTC.

The chain recombines TRBV4-1 with TRBJ2-5; 8 positions match TRBD2. Looked up from germline, CDR1 is MGHRA and CDR2 is YSYEKL. The CDR3 is 13 amino acids. V gave up 2 bases and J gave up 8 bases; unmatched junction bases: 4. Here the CDR3 reads CASSQSGLDTQYF. DNA for the CDR3: TGCGCCAGCAGCCAATCGGGACTAGACACCCAGTACTTC.

The gene calls are TRBV7-9 and TRBJ2-1, with D uncertain. Germline loops: CDR1 SEHNR, CDR2 FQNEAQ (reference sequence). The CDR3 totals 15 residues. The germline V and J ends were trimmed by 4 bases and 1 base, with 11 bases remaining between them. CDR3 region: CASSSPGFSYNEQFF. DNA of the CDR3: TGTGCCAGCAGCTCACCCGGGTTTTCCTACAATGAGCAGTTCTTC.

The sample holds a few counts of this clonotype. Here the CDR3 reads CASSLRTSGYEQYF. CDR3 DNA: TGTGCCAGCAGCTTGAGGACTAGCGGCTACGAGCAGTACTTC. J is TRBJ2-7 and V is TRBV27; TRBD2 aligns across 10 bases. The CDR3 totals 14 residues. Germline loops: CDR1 MNHEY, CDR2 SMNVEV (reference sequence). Losses at the gene ends were 6 bases for V and 3 bases for J; bases not matched to a gene: 5.

This clonotype was counted between two and nine times. The rearrangement joins TRBV29-1 to TRBJ2-1; D gene uncertain. Deletions cut 7 bases from V and 3 bases from J, with 19 bases between. Germline CDR1 SQVTM, CDR2 ANQGSEA. The CDR3 extends over 15 amino acids. The CDR3 sequence is CSGILPTLYYNEQFF. The CDR3 DNA sequence: TGCAGCGGCATTCTACCGACCTTGTACTACAATGAGCAGTTCTTC.

The rearrangement uses TRBV12-3 or TRBV12-4 and TRBJ2-3, with 10 bases identical to TRBD2. CDR3 length: 15 residues. Unmatched junction bases numbered 3, after V lost 4 bases and J lost 2 bases. CDR3 coding DNA: TGTGCCAGCAGTTCAGCGGGAGGGTACACAGATACGCAGTATTTT. Protein product: CASSSAGGYTDTQYF.

This clonotype was detected a few times. The CDR3 protein is CASSYQSGGLDEQFF. The CDR3 nucleotides read TGTGCCAGCAGCTACCAGAGTGGGGGTTTAGATGAGCAGTTCTTC. The chain links TRBV3-1 to TRBJ2-5; D may correspond to TRBD1 or TRBD2 (5 bases each). The assigned J gene may be wrong: the sequence end matches TRBJ2-1 better. The CDR3 covers 15 residues. Germline CDR1 LGHDT, CDR2 YNNKEL (reference sequence).

The V gene is TRBV6-1, the J gene TRBJ2-1; TRBD1 agrees at 7 bases. This CDR3 is 17 amino acids long. With 6 bases clipped from V and 0 bases from J, the junction kept 11 bases outside the gene matches. The germline V gene encodes CDR1 MNHNS and CDR2 SASEGT. The DNA of the CDR3 is TGTGCCAGCAGCAGACAGGGAGTGGGGAGCTCCTACAATGAGCAGTTCTTC. As protein: CASSRQGVGSSYNEQFF.

The gene calls are TRBV10-3 and TRBJ2-5, with a tentative D call TRBD1 (5 bases). V shed 8 bases and J shed 11 bases, with 18 bases lying between them. The CDR3 is made up of 12 amino acids. Germline values: CDR1 ENHRY, CDR2 SYGVKD. Here the CDR3 DNA reads TGTGCCATCCAGGACAACTCCTACGGGCAGTACTTC. Translating it yields CAIQDNSYGQYF.

The genes are TRBV2 and TRBJ2-5, with a tentative D call TRBD2 (5 bases). The V end was cut by 3 bases, the J end by 1 base, with 12 bases between. There are 15 residues in the CDR3. From germline, CDR1 is SNHLY and CDR2 FYNNEI. CDR3 in amino acids: CASSEVWGAQETQYF. The CDR3 DNA sequence: TGTGCCAGCAGTGAGGTCTGGGGAGCCCAAGAGACCCAGTACTTC.